Below, one T cell receptor (beta chain) is given with its context. Study processing details: How many nucleated cells were present was estimated from reference gene primer amplification. TCRdb's copy holds only in-frame clones and misses some; the assay was immunoSEQ multiplex PCR. That table gives V, J and clone size, and the DNA gave D and trimming. The sample holds some 200,000 clones, just over 85% seen once. The sample belongs to a study of blood T cell repertoires in COVID-19. Study as a whole: COVID-19 samples from acute and convalescent phases originated in the United States, Italy and Spain. PBMCs, B-cell-depleted T cells, or T cells were the source of the cDNA or gDNA that made up the material.

V was cut by 10 bases and J by 7 bases, with 17 bases left in between. Germline CDR1 is SGHVT and CDR2 is SQSDAQ. The CDR3 is made up of 13 amino acids. The sample taken for sequencing was peripheral blood. The J gene is TRBJ1-5, the V gene TRBV7-4; TRBD1 might be the D (5 bases). The receptor's source is a man aged 50 to 59 with acute or convalescent COVID-19. In DNA form, the CDR3 reads TGTGCCACCCCGGGGGGTCAGAGGCAGCCCCAGCATTTT. Protein product: CATPGGQRQPQHF.